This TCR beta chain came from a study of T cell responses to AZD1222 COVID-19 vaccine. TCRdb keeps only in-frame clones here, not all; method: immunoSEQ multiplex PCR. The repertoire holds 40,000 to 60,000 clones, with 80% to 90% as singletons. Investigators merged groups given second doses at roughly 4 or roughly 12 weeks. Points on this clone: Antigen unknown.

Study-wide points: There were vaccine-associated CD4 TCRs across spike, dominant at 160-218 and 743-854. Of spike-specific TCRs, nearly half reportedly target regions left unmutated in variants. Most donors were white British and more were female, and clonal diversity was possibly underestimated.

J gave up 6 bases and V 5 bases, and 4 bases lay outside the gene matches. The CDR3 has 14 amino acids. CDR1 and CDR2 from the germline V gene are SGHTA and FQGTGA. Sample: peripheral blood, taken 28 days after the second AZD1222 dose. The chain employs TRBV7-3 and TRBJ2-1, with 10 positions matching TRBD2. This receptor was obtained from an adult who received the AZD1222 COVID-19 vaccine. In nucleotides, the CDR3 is TGTGCCAGCAGCCCTAGCGGGAGACTCAATGAGCAGTTCTTC. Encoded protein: CASSPSGRLNEQFF. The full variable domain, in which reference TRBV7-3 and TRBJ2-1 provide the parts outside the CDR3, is GAGVSQTPSNKVTEKGKYVELRCDPISGHTALYWYRQSLGQGPEFLIYFQGTGAADDSGLPNDRFFAVRPEGSVSTLKIQRTERGDSAVYLCASSPSGRLNEQFFGPGTRLTVL.